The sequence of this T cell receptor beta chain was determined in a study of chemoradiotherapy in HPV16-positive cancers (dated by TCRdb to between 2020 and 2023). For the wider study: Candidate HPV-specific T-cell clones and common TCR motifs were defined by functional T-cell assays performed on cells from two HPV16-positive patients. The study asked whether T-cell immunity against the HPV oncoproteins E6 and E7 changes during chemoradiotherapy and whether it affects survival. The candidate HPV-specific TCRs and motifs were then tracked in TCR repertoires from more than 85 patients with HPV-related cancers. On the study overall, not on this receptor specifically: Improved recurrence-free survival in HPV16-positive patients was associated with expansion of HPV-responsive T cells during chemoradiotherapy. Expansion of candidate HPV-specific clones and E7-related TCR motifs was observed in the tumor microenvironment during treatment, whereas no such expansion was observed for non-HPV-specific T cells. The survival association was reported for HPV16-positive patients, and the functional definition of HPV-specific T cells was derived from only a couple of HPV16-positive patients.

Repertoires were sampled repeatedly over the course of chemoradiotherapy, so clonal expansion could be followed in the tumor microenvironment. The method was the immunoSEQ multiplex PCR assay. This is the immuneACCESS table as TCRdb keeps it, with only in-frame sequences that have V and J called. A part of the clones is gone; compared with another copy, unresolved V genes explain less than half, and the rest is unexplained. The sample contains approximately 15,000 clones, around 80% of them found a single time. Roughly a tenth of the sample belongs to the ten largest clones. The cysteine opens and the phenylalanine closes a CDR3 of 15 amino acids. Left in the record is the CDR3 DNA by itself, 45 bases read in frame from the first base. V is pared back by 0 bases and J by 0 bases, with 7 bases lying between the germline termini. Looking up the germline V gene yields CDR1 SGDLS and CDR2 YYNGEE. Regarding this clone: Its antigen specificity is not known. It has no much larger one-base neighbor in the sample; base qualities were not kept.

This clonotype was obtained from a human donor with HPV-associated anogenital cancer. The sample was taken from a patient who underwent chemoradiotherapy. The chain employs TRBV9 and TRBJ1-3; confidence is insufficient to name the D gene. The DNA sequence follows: TGTGCCAGCAGCGTAGACGGGTACTCTGGAAACACCATATATTTT. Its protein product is CASSVDGYSGNTIYF.